The rows below give T cell receptor beta chains drawn from one sample of a study of Ad26.COV2.S vaccination and SARS-CoV-2 variants. Method: immunoSEQ multiplex PCR; TCRdb's copy keeps in-frame clones and lacks some. Here the sample spans around 350,000 clones, roughly 94% being singletons. The sequencing here drew on peripheral blood, taken after recovery from COVID-19. The receptors derive from a human donor who had recovered from COVID-19. Each CDR3 is given with its conserved first and last residue. The D gene is left open where the match is weak. Clone size, where shown, is once, few, many, or a class for clones that have expanded.

v_call: TRBV18; d_call: -; clone_size: -; j_call: TRBJ2-7; cdr3_aa: CASSPEEIMVHEQYF; cdr3_nt: TGTGCCAGCTCACCAGAGGAAATTATGGTACACGAGCAGTACTTC
v_call: TRBV6-5; d_call: TRBD1; clone_size: -; j_call: TRBJ2-7; cdr3_aa: CASSYSQGAAYEQYF; cdr3_nt: TGTGCCAGCAGTTACTCTCAGGGGGCCGCCTACGAGCAGTACTTC
v_call: TRBV12-3/TRBV12-4; d_call: TRBD1; clone_size: once; j_call: TRBJ1-2; cdr3_aa: CASSPTGVYGYTF; cdr3_nt: TGTGCCAGCAGCCCTACAGGGGTCTATGGCTACACCTTC
v_call: TRBV27; d_call: -; clone_size: -; j_call: TRBJ1-3; cdr3_aa: CASSLGGRSGNTIYF; cdr3_nt: TGTGCCAGCAGTTTGGGGGGCCGCTCTGGAAACACCATATATTTT
v_call: TRBV3-1/TRBV3-2; d_call: -; clone_size: -; j_call: TRBJ2-1; cdr3_aa: CASSQDRGQKQFF; cdr3_nt: TGTGCCAGCAGCCAAGATCGAGGACAGAAGCAGTTCTTC
v_call: TRBV5-6; d_call: TRBD1; clone_size: -; j_call: TRBJ1-6; cdr3_aa: CASRFGQEYNSPLHF; cdr3_nt: TGTGCCAGCAGATTTGGACAGGAATATAATTCACCCCTCCACTTT
v_call: TRBV2; d_call: -; clone_size: -; j_call: TRBJ1-2; cdr3_aa: CASSPWVDGYTF; cdr3_nt: TGTGCCAGCAGTCCCTGGGTCGATGGCTACACCTTC
v_call: TRBV7-9; d_call: TRBD1; clone_size: -; j_call: TRBJ1-2; cdr3_aa: CASSLAGTVYGYTF; cdr3_nt: TGTGCCAGCAGCTTGGCCGGGACAGTCTATGGCTACACCTTC
v_call: TRBV7-9; d_call: TRBD1; clone_size: once; j_call: TRBJ1-2; cdr3_aa: CASSPGDRGSYGYTF; cdr3_nt: TGTGCCAGCAGCCCGGGGGACAGGGGATCCTATGGCTACACCTTC
v_call: TRBV7-2; d_call: TRBD2; clone_size: once; j_call: TRBJ2-5; cdr3_aa: CASSLVFSGGAETQYF; cdr3_nt: TGTGCCAGCAGCTTAGTTTTTAGCGGGGGGGCGGAGACCCAGTACTTC
v_call: TRBV7-8; d_call: TRBD2; clone_size: -; j_call: TRBJ2-1; cdr3_aa: CASSLPSGGNEQFF; cdr3_nt: TGTGCCAGCAGCTTACCTAGCGGGGGGAATGAGCAGTTCTTC
v_call: TRBV5-1; d_call: -; clone_size: -; j_call: TRBJ1-1; cdr3_aa: CASTSRPGTEAFF; cdr3_nt: TGCGCCAGCACATCGCGACCGGGGACTGAAGCTTTCTTT
v_call: TRBV5-1; d_call: TRBD2; clone_size: -; j_call: TRBJ2-5; cdr3_aa: CASSRTSGGLQETQYF; cdr3_nt: TGCGCCAGCAGCCGTACTAGCGGGGGGCTCCAAGAGACCCAGTACTTC
v_call: TRBV6-2/TRBV6-3; d_call: -; clone_size: -; j_call: TRBJ2-3; cdr3_aa: CASSYSRGGRDTQYF; cdr3_nt: TGTGCCAGCAGTTACTCGAGGGGGGGCAGGGATACGCAGTATTTT
v_call: TRBV7-9; d_call: -; clone_size: -; j_call: TRBJ1-6; cdr3_aa: CASSLESAGSYNSPLHF; cdr3_nt: TGTGCCAGCAGCTTAGAGAGTGCAGGCTCCTATAATTCACCCCTCCACTTT
v_call: TRBV5-1; d_call: TRBD1; clone_size: -; j_call: TRBJ2-7; cdr3_aa: CASSLDRGGYEQYF; cdr3_nt: TGCGCCAGCAGCTTAGACAGGGGAGGCTACGAGCAGTACTTC
v_call: TRBV5-1; d_call: -; clone_size: -; j_call: TRBJ2-5; cdr3_aa: CASSPTSRQETQYF; cdr3_nt: TGCGCCAGCAGCCCAACGTCACGGCAAGAGACCCAGTACTTC
v_call: TRBV6-5; d_call: TRBD1; clone_size: -; j_call: TRBJ1-1; cdr3_aa: CASSRTGVNTEAFF; cdr3_nt: TGTGCCAGCAGTCGGACAGGAGTGAACACTGAAGCTTTCTTT
v_call: TRBV29-1; d_call: -; clone_size: -; j_call: TRBJ1-2; cdr3_aa: CSVDSYGYTF; cdr3_nt: TGCAGCGTTGATTCGTATGGCTACACCTTC
v_call: TRBV4-3; d_call: -; clone_size: -; j_call: TRBJ1-1; cdr3_aa: CASSQANDGVNGAFF; cdr3_nt: TGCGCCAGCAGCCAAGCGAACGACGGCGTCAACGGAGCTTTCTTT
v_call: TRBV29-1; d_call: TRBD2; clone_size: -; j_call: TRBJ2-1; cdr3_aa: CSVEKGLAVYNEQFF; cdr3_nt: TGCAGCGTTGAAAAGGGGCTAGCGGTTTACAATGAGCAGTTCTTC
v_call: TRBV7-9; d_call: TRBD2; clone_size: -; j_call: TRBJ2-7; cdr3_aa: CATSRGGGGRREQYF; cdr3_nt: TGTGCCACCAGCCGGGGAGGCGGGGGGAGGAGAGAGCAGTACTTC
v_call: TRBV21-1; d_call: -; clone_size: -; j_call: TRBJ2-3; cdr3_aa: CASSKVGCYREIADTQYF; cdr3_nt: TGTGCCAGCAGCAAAGTTGGGTGTTATCGGGAGATCGCAGATACGCAGTATTTT
v_call: TRBV7-2; d_call: TRBD1; clone_size: -; j_call: TRBJ2-1; cdr3_aa: CASSSYRRQGDEQFF; cdr3_nt: TGTGCCAGCAGCTCGTACCGCAGACAGGGGGATGAGCAGTTCTTC
v_call: TRBV12-3/TRBV12-4; d_call: -; clone_size: -; j_call: TRBJ1-4; cdr3_aa: CASSLGNEKLFF; cdr3_nt: TGTGCCAGCTCCCTGGGTAATGAAAAACTGTTTTTT
v_call: TRBV6-5; d_call: -; clone_size: -; j_call: TRBJ1-3; cdr3_aa: CASSYSRNSGNTIYF; cdr3_nt: TGTGCCAGCAGTTACTCGCGCAACTCTGGAAACACCATATATTTT
v_call: TRBV5-1; d_call: TRBD1; clone_size: once; j_call: TRBJ1-1; cdr3_aa: CASSGTGGVDTEAFF; cdr3_nt: TGCGCCAGCTCAGGGACAGGTGGGGTGGACACTGAAGCTTTCTTT
v_call: TRBV7-3; d_call: -; clone_size: -; j_call: TRBJ2-1; cdr3_aa: CASSPSRIHEQFF; cdr3_nt: TGTGCCAGCAGCCCCTCACGAATCCATGAGCAGTTCTTC
v_call: TRBV6-1; d_call: TRBD2; clone_size: few; j_call: TRBJ2-2; cdr3_aa: CASRLGTRRTGELFF; cdr3_nt: TGTGCCAGCAGGCTCGGGACTAGGCGGACCGGGGAGCTGTTTTTT
v_call: TRBV5-1; d_call: TRBD1; clone_size: -; j_call: TRBJ2-7; cdr3_aa: CASSLAKGGTGGYEQYF; cdr3_nt: TGCGCCAGCAGCTTGGCCAAGGGAGGGACAGGGGGGTACGAGCAGTACTTC
v_call: TRBV10-1; d_call: -; clone_size: -; j_call: TRBJ2-2; cdr3_aa: CASRPGPNTGELFF; cdr3_nt: TGCGCCAGCCGTCCGGGGCCGAACACCGGGGAGCTGTTTTTT
v_call: TRBV29-1; d_call: TRBD1; clone_size: -; j_call: TRBJ1-1; cdr3_aa: CSARETGGADTEAFF; cdr3_nt: TGCAGCGCGAGGGAGACAGGGGGCGCGGACACTGAAGCTTTCTTT
v_call: TRBV12-3/TRBV12-4; d_call: -; clone_size: -; j_call: TRBJ2-7; cdr3_aa: CASRGASTYEQYF; cdr3_nt: TGTGCCAGCCGGGGGGCTAGTACCTACGAGCAGTACTTC
v_call: TRBV3-1/TRBV3-2; d_call: -; clone_size: -; j_call: TRBJ1-1; cdr3_aa: CASSQGRTEAFF; cdr3_nt: TGTGCCAGCAGCCAAGGACGGACTGAAGCTTTCTTT
v_call: TRBV3-1/TRBV3-2; d_call: -; clone_size: -; j_call: TRBJ2-2; cdr3_aa: CASSQVINTGELFF; cdr3_nt: TGTGCCAGCAGCCAAGTTATAAACACCGGGGAGCTGTTTTTT
v_call: TRBV6-6; d_call: -; clone_size: -; j_call: TRBJ1-1; cdr3_aa: CASSSRGDTEAFF; cdr3_nt: TGTGCCAGCAGTTCTAGGGGGGACACTGAAGCTTTCTTT
v_call: TRBV3-1/TRBV3-2; d_call: -; clone_size: -; j_call: TRBJ2-3; cdr3_aa: CATDGGVSTDTQYF; cdr3_nt: TGTGCCACCGACGGGGGAGTGAGCACAGATACGCAGTATTTT
v_call: TRBV19; d_call: -; clone_size: -; j_call: TRBJ1-5; cdr3_aa: CASSILSRKIPQPQHF; cdr3_nt: TGTGCCAGTAGTATCTTGTCCCGGAAAATTCCTCAGCCCCAGCATTTT
v_call: TRBV6-2/TRBV6-3; d_call: -; clone_size: once; j_call: TRBJ1-4; cdr3_aa: CASSPDRGTTNEKLFF; cdr3_nt: TGTGCCAGCAGCCCAGACAGAGGAACAACTAATGAAAAACTGTTTTTT
v_call: TRBV5-1; d_call: -; clone_size: -; j_call: TRBJ2-2; cdr3_aa: CASCSTVPRTGELFF; cdr3_nt: TGCGCCAGCTGTTCCACCGTGCCGCGCACCGGGGAGCTGTTTTTT
v_call: TRBV29-1; d_call: -; clone_size: -; j_call: TRBJ2-3; cdr3_aa: CSVVTSTDTQYF; cdr3_nt: TGCAGCGTTGTGACTAGCACAGATACGCAGTATTTT